This T cell receptor beta chain emerged from a study of cytomegalovirus exposure and HLA in healthy donors. About the study: The approximately 130 validation repertoires were reported in a later analysis to have been generated on the same platform as the approximately 700 first-cohort repertoires.

The study, taken as a whole, reports: Cytomegalovirus-associated status was assigned to some 180 TCR beta chains. Most TCR sequences were uncommon, yet certain public TCRs appeared in many donors. Testing in vitro showed three CMV-associated chains specific for CMV antigens.

The V gene's germline CDR1 is SQVTM and CDR2 ANQGSEA. V was pared by 1 base and J by 4 bases, with 10 bases between. CDR3 length: 14 amino acids. Profiled with immunoSEQ multiplex PCR; TCRdb holds only in-frame clones, not every one. The table records under 400,000 clones, roughly 88% of them present only once. In the case of this clone: The target antigen is unknown.

This clonotype originated in a man between 25 and 39 years old in good health and CMV-seronegative. Sample: PBMCs. The chain joins TRBV29-1 to TRBJ2-2; D gene uncertain. CDR3 nucleotide sequence: TGCAGCGTTGAAGGGGTCTCGGGCACCGGGGAGCTGTTTTTT. It is translated as CSVEGVSGTGELFF.